The 14 T cell receptor beta chains in this list originate from one sample, sequenced in a study of a mutant IDH1 vaccine in newly diagnosed glioma. Time point described: week 11, during vaccination. Doses consisted of 300 ug of mutant IDH1 20-mer peptide each, paired with topical imiquimod. Antigen specificity for these receptors is unknown. Only in-frame clones appear in the TCRdb table, and some are missing; sequencing was by immunoSEQ multiplex PCR. The table records about 120,000 clones, roughly 75% of them present only once. The sequencing used PBMCs, collected from a glioma patient whose treatment included an IDH1 peptide vaccine. The receptor set was obtained from a man between 40 and 49 years old with glioma.

V usage is TRBV5-1 and J usage is TRBJ2-6, with a weak D call TRBD2 (5 bases). This CDR3 is built from 17 residues. Trimming removed 4 bases at V and 1 base at J, with 15 bases between. Germline values: CDR1 SGHRS, CDR2 YFSETQ. The CDR3 DNA is TGCGCCAGCAGCCCAACGCCGCCGGGGTCTGGGGCCAACGTCCTGACTTTC. Translation gives CASSPTPPGSGANVLTF.

This chain connects TRBV11-2 to TRBJ1-2; D might be TRBD1 (5 bases). Germline lookup yields CDR1 SGHAT and CDR2 FQNNGV. With 5 bases removed from V and 6 bases from J, the gap between germline ends came to 22 bases. CDR3 length: 16 residues. The CDR3 DNA is TGTGCCAGCAGCCATGGACACCCCCAGTACGACGATGGCTACACCTTC. Translation: CASSHGHPQYDDGYTF.

The chain has TRBV30 and TRBJ2-7; TRBD1 or TRBD2 may be the D gene (5 bases each). Germline V CDR1 and CDR2: GTSNPN, SVGIG (reference sequence). The ends were cut back, 6 bases at V and 2 bases at J, with 17 bases in the middle. The CDR3 is 14 residues long. CDR3 DNA sequence: TGTGCCTGTTCCGGGACCGCCTATGCCTACGAGCAGTACTTC. Translating gives CACSGTAYAYEQYF. Using reference TRBV30 and TRBJ2-7 for the parts outside the CDR3, the full variable domain is SQTIHQWPATLVQPVGSPLSLECTVEGTSNPNLYWYRQAAGRGLQLLFYSVGIGQISSEVPQNLSASRPQDRQFILSSKKLLLSDSGFYLCACSGTAYAYEQYFGPGTRLTVT.

The chain employs TRBV7-8 and TRBJ2-1; D not certain. The CDR3 covers 14 residues. CDR1 is SGHVS and CDR2 is FQNEAQ in the germline V gene. Trimming took off 1 base at V and 15 bases at J, with 19 bases between the two ends. The CDR3 region is CASSLDEVLTWGFF. Here the CDR3 DNA reads TGTGCCAGCAGCTTAGATGAGGTCTTGACCTGGGGGTTCTTC.

J is TRBJ1-1 and V is TRBV7-9, with D tentatively TRBD1 (6 bases). The ends were cut back, 4 bases at V and 0 bases at J, with 15 bases in the middle. Per germline, CDR1 SEHNR and CDR2 FQNEAQ (reference sequence). CDR3 size: 16 residues. The CDR3 DNA follows: TGTGCCAGCAGCTCCCTACCGACAGGCATGAACACTGAAGCTTTCTTT. Its protein product is CASSSLPTGMNTEAFF.

This rearrangement joins TRBV5-6 to TRBJ2-3; TRBD2 might be the D (6 bases). The CDR3 is 14 amino acids. Germline CDR1 and CDR2: SGHDT and YYEEEE. V dropped 2 bases and J dropped 4 bases, with 11 bases sitting between them. The CDR3 DNA reads as TGTGCCAGCAGCTTCATAGCGGCTGCAGATACGCAGTATTTT. Protein: CASSFIAAADTQYF.

This rearrangement joins TRBV9 to TRBJ2-7; 10 bases are a match to TRBD2. The CDR3 extends over 15 amino acids. Looked up from germline, CDR1 is SGDLS and CDR2 is YYNGEE. V lost 3 bases, J lost 5 bases, and 8 bases stayed unmatched. CDR3 sequence (DNA): TGTGCCAGCAGCGGTGAGCGGGAGGGCCTCGACGAGCAGTACTTC. Encoded protein: CASSGEREGLDEQYF.

The V call is TRBV7-9, the J call TRBJ2-2; D possibly corresponds to TRBD2 (6 bases). The CDR3 loop spans 16 amino acids. Between the trimmed V and J ends, which lost 5 bases and 6 bases, there was a span of 19 bases. The germline gives CDR1 SEHNR, CDR2 FQNEAQ (reference sequence). This chain's CDR3 is CASSGKGLHGAGELFF. Here the CDR3 DNA reads TGTGCCAGCAGCGGAAAGGGACTCCATGGAGCCGGGGAGCTGTTTTTT.

J is TRBJ1-2 and V is TRBV7-9, with D uncertain. V was pared by 0 bases and J by 5 bases, with 13 bases between. The CDR3 spans 15 residues. Germline V lookup: CDR1 SEHNR, CDR2 FQNEAQ (reference sequence). The CDR3 bases are TGTGCCAGCAGCTTAGCGCCTAATGAGGATTATGGCTACACCTTC. It is translated as CASSLAPNEDYGYTF.

The chain is built from TRBV5-4 and TRBJ1-4, with no clear D. V lost 4 bases and J 0 bases, leaving 16 bases between the germline ends. This CDR3 is 17 amino acids long. Germline CDR1 SGHNT, CDR2 YYREEE (reference sequence). Here the CDR3 reads CASSPQAGIATNEKLFF. CDR3 nucleotides: TGTGCCAGCAGCCCCCAGGCAGGAATTGCAACTAATGAAAAACTGTTTTTT.

V and J are TRBV7-6 and TRBJ1-1; D gene uncertain. CDR3 length: 15 amino acids. Germline CDR1 is SGHVS and CDR2 is FNYEAQ. The V end lost 1 base, the J end lost 3 bases, and 12 bases lay between the germline ends. Here the CDR3 reads CASSLEVGRDTEAFF. CDR3 DNA sequence: TGTGCCAGCAGCTTAGAGGTCGGTCGGGACACTGAAGCTTTCTTT. The entire variable domain, with the rest obtained from reference TRBV7-6 and TRBJ1-1, is as follows: GAGVSQSPRYKVTKRGQDVALRCDPISGHVSLYWYRQALGQGPEFLTYFNYEAQQDKSGLPNDRFSAERPEGSISTLTIQRTEQRDSAMYRCASSLEVGRDTEAFFGQGTRLTVV.

The chain uses TRBV6-4 and TRBJ2-3; 12 nucleotides match TRBD2. This CDR3 is built from 14 residues. CDR1 is MRHNA, CDR2 SNTAGT, per germline. V shed 4 bases and J 4 bases; nucleotides not matched to a gene: 0. The CDR3 DNA reads as TGTGCCAGCAGTGGGACTAGCGGGGCAGATACGCAGTATTTT. Its translation is CASSGTSGADTQYF.

This chain uses TRBV4-2 with TRBJ1-3; no reliable D call. Germline values: CDR1 LGHNA, CDR2 YNFKEQ. The ends were cut back, 4 bases at V and 1 base at J, with 14 bases in the middle. The CDR3 spans 16 residues. Here the CDR3 DNA reads TGTGCCAGCAGCCCGGCCAGTTTTCGGTCTGGAAACACCATATATTTT. The encoded protein is CASSPASFRSGNTIYF.

This clone was found a few times. This chain links TRBV10-3 with TRBJ2-3; D tentatively reads TRBD1 or TRBD2 (5 bases each). Germline V gene sequence: CDR1 ENHRY, CDR2 SYGVKD. The CDR3 runs 12 residues. V lost 7 bases and J lost 5, with 10 bases in between. CDR3 DNA sequence: TGTGCCATCACCCGGGACGGAGATACGCAGTATTTT. The encoded protein is CAITRDGDTQYF.